Sequencing of this T cell receptor (beta chain) was carried out in a study of molecular identifiers for immune sequencing clone quantification. Study observations and caveats: The study reportedly detected spiked Jurkat TCR RNA from one cell among about 1.1 million naive cells. Over 97% of CMV-specific effector molecules, but under 1% of naive ones, were in clones above 20 copies. In cases of identical TCR molecules sharing a barcode, highly expanded clone sizes could be underestimated.

With listed TCR primers and previously described methods, bulk TCR libraries were prepared. From the PCR reads, TCRdb called clonotypes with MiXCR, one entry per CDR3 protein. The sample consists of about 630,000 distinct CDR3 sequences, 25% of them appearing once. The CDR3 covers 15 residues. Germline V lookup: CDR1 MNHEY, CDR2 SVGEGT. V gave up 2 bases and J gave up 3 bases; unmatched junction bases: 6. As concerns this clonotype: Its target is unknown.

The chain is built from TRBV6-2 or TRBV6-3 and TRBJ2-7, with 8 bases that match TRBD1. This sequence originates from a human donor in good health. Some libraries in this study had Jurkat cell RNA spiked in. Input material: naive CD8+ T cells from blood, with Jurkat cell RNA spiked in. Subset noted: FACS-sorted CD8+CD4-CCR7+CD45RA+ naive T cells. CDR3 sequence: CASSYLTGGVYEQYF. The CDR3 nucleotides are TGTGCCAGCAGTTACCTTACAGGGGGTGTCTACGAGCAGTACTTC.